These 17 T cell receptor beta chains were all obtained from the same sample, sequenced in a study of blood T cell repertoires in COVID-19. TCRdb's copy holds only in-frame clones and misses some; the assay was immunoSEQ multiplex PCR. The table records about 100,000 clones, more than 70% of them present only once. Sample: peripheral blood. All receptors derive from a woman in her sixties in a cohort sampled during active or convalescent COVID-19.

The CDR3 nucleotides read TGTGCCAGCAGCTTATCAGGGCCGGACTATGGCTACACCTTC. The encoded protein is CASSLSGPDYGYTF. The chain carries TRBV7-8 and TRBJ1-2, with D possibly TRBD1 on 5 matching bases. This CDR3 has 14 residues. Between the trimmed V and J ends, which lost 2 bases and 3 bases, there was a span of 10 bases. CDR1 SGHVS and CDR2 FQNEAQ come from the germline V gene.

The rearrangement joins TRBV6-2 or TRBV6-3 to TRBJ1-5, with TRBD1 matching over 8 bases. Germline CDR1 reads MNHEY; CDR2 reads SVGEGT. The CDR3 extends over 15 amino acids. With 6 bases clipped from V and 2 bases from J, the junction kept 6 bases outside the gene matches. Here the CDR3 DNA reads TGTGCCAGCAGCTCCGGACAGGGTCGCAATCAGCCCCAGCATTTT. It specifies CASSSGQGRNQPQHF.

V is TRBV27 and J is TRBJ1-6; no definite D call. CDR3 length: 12 residues. Trimming shortened V by 3 bases and J by 7 bases, and 4 bases separated the two germline ends. Germline V lookup: CDR1 MNHEY, CDR2 SMNVEV (reference sequence). The CDR3: CASSFSNSPLHF. The CDR3 coding sequence is TGTGCCAGCAGTTTTTCAAATTCACCCCTCCACTTT.

The rearrangement links TRBV11-1 to TRBJ1-4; the D gene is possibly TRBD1 (5 bases). Per germline, CDR1 SGHAT and CDR2 FQDESV (reference sequence). The germline V and J ends were trimmed by 4 bases and 12 bases, with 15 bases remaining between them. There are 13 residues in the CDR3. The DNA of the CDR3 is TGTGCCAGCAGCTCTCACAGGACCGAAGAACTGTTTTTT. This sequence encodes CASSSHRTEELFF.

The rearrangement uses TRBV7-9 and TRBJ1-5; 9 bases match TRBD1. The CDR3 spans 15 residues. V was pared by 5 bases and J by 5 bases, with 7 bases of the junction left unmatched. Germline V gene data show CDR1 as SEHNR and CDR2 as FQNEAQ (reference sequence). For the CDR3, the DNA is TGTGCCAGCAGCACACAGGGGGCGCGGGATCAGCCCCAGCATTTT. The encoded protein is CASSTQGARDQPQHF.

This sequence joins TRBV12-3 or TRBV12-4 and TRBJ2-7; no definite D call. The CDR3 length is 11 residues. Between the trimmed V and J ends, which lost 4 bases and 2 bases, there was a span of 3 bases. The CDR3 nucleotides read TGTGCCAGCAGTTCCGCCTACGAGCAGTACTTC. Encoded protein: CASSSAYEQYF.

The chain is built from TRBV5-1 and TRBJ2-1; 10 nucleotides match TRBD2. Trimming removed 2 bases from V and 8 bases from J; junction bases left unmatched: 7. The germline V gene has CDR1 SGHRS and CDR2 YFSETQ. This CDR3 comprises 15 residues. The CDR3 is CASSLAGGRVYEQFF. The CDR3 nucleotides read TGCGCCAGCAGCTTAGCGGGGGGGCGTGTCTATGAGCAGTTCTTC.

The chain recombines TRBV6-6 with TRBJ2-6; a weak D match, TRBD2 (5 bases). CDR3 size: 14 residues. CDR1 is MNHNY and CDR2 is SVGAGI in the germline V gene (reference sequence). Trimming removed 8 bases from V and 2 bases from J, with 10 bases in between. Here the CDR3 reads CASYEGAGANVLTF. In DNA, the CDR3 is TGTGCCAGCTACGAGGGTGCTGGGGCCAACGTCCTGACTTTC.

The J gene is TRBJ2-7, the V gene TRBV19; 7 nucleotides align to TRBD2. Per the germline V gene, CDR1 is LNHDA and CDR2 is SQIVND (reference sequence). The ends lost 3 bases at V and 2 bases at J; junction bases unmatched: 7. This CDR3 comprises 15 residues. The CDR3 is CASSISGVQTYEQYF. DNA of the CDR3: TGTGCCAGTAGTATCAGCGGGGTTCAAACCTACGAGCAGTACTTC.

The J gene is TRBJ2-1, the V gene TRBV5-1; tentative D call: TRBD2 (6 bases). V was cut by 1 base and J by 10 bases, with 18 bases left in between. CDR1 is SGHRS, CDR2 YFSETQ, per germline. The CDR3 sequence is 15 residues long. Here the CDR3 reads CASSLMGLEEGEQFF. CDR3 nucleotide sequence: TGCGCCAGCAGCTTGATGGGGCTAGAGGAGGGAGAGCAGTTCTTC.

The chain has TRBV4-1 and TRBJ1-2, with TRBD1 identical over 11 bases. The germline gives CDR1 MGHRA, CDR2 YSYEKL. The CDR3 has 15 amino acids. V lost 3 bases to trimming and J lost 5 bases; unmatched junction nucleotides: 5. CDR3 residues: CASSQWDRGGYGYTF. The CDR3, as DNA: TGCGCCAGCAGCCAGTGGGACAGGGGGGGGTATGGCTACACCTTC.

The chain couples TRBV2 to TRBJ2-7; no firm D call. The CDR3 covers 11 residues. Looked up from germline, CDR1 is SNHLY and CDR2 is FYNNEI. V was clipped by 5 bases and J by 2 bases, with 4 bases between them. The CDR3, as DNA: TGTGCCAGCAGTAGCCCCTACGAGCAGTACTTC. Translating it yields CASSSPYEQYF.

The CDR3 loop reads CASSLSMTGELFF. The CDR3 DNA reads as TGTGCCAGCAGCTTGAGCATGACCGGGGAGCTGTTTTTT. The chain links TRBV5-6 to TRBJ2-2; D gene ambiguous. There are 13 residues in the CDR3. Trimming left V 1 base short and J 5 bases short, with 6 bases between. In germline, CDR1 is SGHDT, CDR2 YYEEEE.

This chain connects TRBV6-4 to TRBJ2-1; 11 bases map to TRBD2. V lost 7 bases to trimming and J lost 8 bases; unmatched junction nucleotides: 10. The CDR3 contains 15 residues. Germline lookup yields CDR1 MRHNA and CDR2 SNTAGT. The CDR3 region has the DNA TGTGCCAGCAAGAACCTAGCGGGGGGAGGGGATGAGCAGTTCTTC. Translating it yields CASKNLAGGGDEQFF.

J is TRBJ2-7 and V is TRBV21-1; TRBD2 is the table's D call, not checked against the DNA. TRBV21-1 is reported as a pseudogene. The CDR3 spans 14 residues. The CDR3 DNA follows: TGTGCCAGCAGCAAAGGAGGACTCACCTACGAGCAGTACTTC. Translated: CASSKGGLTYEQYF.

CDR3 amino acids: CASSQTSGRGTQYF. For the CDR3, the DNA is TGCGCCAGCAGCCAGACTAGCGGGAGAGGTACGCAGTATTTT. The chain is built from TRBV5-1 and TRBJ2-3, with 12 nucleotides matching TRBD2. J gave up 8 bases and V 4 bases, and 5 bases lay outside the gene matches. Germline loops: CDR1 SGHRS, CDR2 YFSETQ. This CDR3 comprises 14 residues.

The V call is TRBV25-1, the J call TRBJ2-7; 10 bases map to TRBD1. J lost 7 bases, V lost 3 bases, and 9 bases had no gene match. Per germline, CDR1 MGHDK and CDR2 SYGVNS. The CDR3 sequence is 15 residues long. The CDR3 region is CASSETGGKTNEQYF. DNA for the CDR3: TGTGCCAGCAGTGAGACAGGGGGCAAAACGAATGAGCAGTACTTC.